One and the same sample provided the 8 T cell receptor beta chains below, sequenced in a study of cytomegalovirus exposure and HLA in healthy donors. The PCR made use of 60 Vbeta and 13 Jbeta primers. The assay was immunoSEQ multiplex PCR, and TCRdb's table has in-frame clones only and misses some. The data contain 200,000 to 250,000 clones, approximately 80% of them singletons. The sample comprised PBMCs. The receptors stem from a boy younger than 10 in good health and CMV-seronegative.

The chain recombines TRBV2 with TRBJ2-5; perhaps TRBD2 as D (5 bases). The CDR3 is made up of 15 amino acids. With 5 bases removed from V and 7 bases from J, the gap between germline ends came to 20 bases. CDR1 and CDR2 (germline): SNHLY, FYNNEI. CDR3 loop: CASSTPAVRVGTQYF. CDR3 sequence (DNA): TGTGCCAGCAGTACCCCGGCGGTGCGGGTGGGGACCCAGTACTTC.

This chain links TRBV19 with TRBJ1-4; D may be TRBD1 (5 bases). The CDR3 sequence is 15 residues long. Germline CDR1 and CDR2: LNHDA and SQIVND (reference sequence). The V gene lost 6 bases and the J gene lost 8 bases, with 19 bases spanning the gap. Written as DNA, the CDR3 is TGTGCCAGTAGAATGGGGGGGGAGCGCGGAGAAAAACTGTTTTTT. Protein sequence: CASRMGGERGEKLFF.

V and J are TRBV6-4 and TRBJ1-4; D may be TRBD1 (5 bases). V shed 2 bases and J shed 6 bases, with 13 bases lying between them. This CDR3 region has 15 residues. Per the germline V gene, CDR1 is MRHNA and CDR2 is SNTAGT. CDR3 sequence reads: CASSDSGGDYEKLFF. DNA of the CDR3: TGTGCCAGCAGTGACAGTGGTGGGGACTATGAAAAACTGTTTTTT.

V usage is TRBV18 and J usage is TRBJ1-2, with 8 positions matching TRBD1. Trimming at V came to 3 bases and at J to 6 bases, leaving 0 bases not matched to a gene. Germline V lookup: CDR1 KGHSH, CDR2 LQKENI. CDR3 size: 12 residues. The CDR3: CASSPTGDGYTF. CDR3 DNA: TGTGCCAGCTCACCGACAGGGGATGGCTACACCTTC.

This chain connects TRBV30 to TRBJ2-7; TRBD1 is a possible D gene (6 bases). CDR1 is GTSNPN, CDR2 SVGIG, per germline (reference sequence). The CDR3 has 14 amino acids. The V end lost 2 bases, the J end lost 5 bases, and 16 bases lay between the germline ends. CDR3 in amino acids: CAWSFPGTGNEQYF. The CDR3, as DNA: TGTGCCTGGAGTTTCCCTGGAACAGGGAACGAGCAGTACTTC.

The chain's CDR3 is CASSLRDRTEAFF. The DNA for the CDR3 is TGCGCCAGCAGCCTTAGGGACAGGACTGAAGCTTTCTTT. The V gene is TRBV5-1, the J gene TRBJ1-1; TRBD1 matches 8 bases. CDR3 length equals 13 residues. Trimming cost V 4 bases and J 5 bases; bases outside gene matches: 4. The V gene's germline CDR1 is SGHRS and CDR2 YFSETQ.

This clone was observed a handful of times. The gene calls are TRBV4-1 and TRBJ2-7; 7 bases align to TRBD2. The CDR3 is 17 amino acids. After removal of 0 bases from V and 2 bases from J, the junction contained 10 bases not matched to a gene. Germline assignment: CDR1 MGHRA and CDR2 YSYEKL. CDR3 protein: CASSQDHASGGAYEQYF. CDR3 nucleotides: TGCGCCAGCAGCCAAGATCATGCTTCGGGAGGTGCCTACGAGCAGTACTTC.

This chain connects TRBV13 to TRBJ2-1, with 9 bases matching TRBD2. With 5 bases clipped from V and 9 bases from J, the junction kept 8 bases outside the gene matches. This CDR3 is 14 amino acids long. Germline V gene data show CDR1 as PRHDT and CDR2 as FYEKMQ (reference sequence). CDR3 nucleotide sequence: TGTGCCAGCAGCGTAGCGGGAGAAACTGGTGAGCAGTTCTTC. Translation: CASSVAGETGEQFF.